Listed here are 4 T cell receptor beta chains from one sample, sequenced in a study of T cells in Graves' hyperthyroidism and ophthalmopathy. Authors of the study amplified TCR beta CDR3 regions from RNA transcripts. Carried out on the TCR CDR3, a first-round RT-PCR used the HTBI primer set. One entry per CDR3 protein, called by TCRdb with MiXCR from the multiplex PCR reads. Of about 480,000 distinct CDR3 sequences listed, approximately 22% are singletons. Input material: blood. These receptors all come from a woman aged 65 to 85 with Graves' ophthalmopathy.

The J gene is TRBJ2-2, the V gene TRBV4-2; 8 bases line up with TRBD2. The CDR3 runs to 17 residues. CDR1 is LGHNA and CDR2 is YNFKEQ in the germline V gene. J was trimmed by 2 bases and V by 2 bases; bases with no gene match: 7. The DNA of the CDR3 is TGTGCCAGCAGCCAATCTCGAACTAGCGGTAACACCGGGGAGCTGTTTTTT. Amino acid sequence: CASSQSRTSGNTGELFF.

This clonotype was counted a few times. V is TRBV6-1 and J is TRBJ2-3; D possibly corresponds to TRBD2 (5 bases). V lost 6 bases, J lost 0 bases, and 16 bases lay in between. The germline V gene encodes CDR1 MNHNS and CDR2 SASEGT. The CDR3 is 16 residues long. The CDR3 DNA sequence: TGTGCCAGCAGCCTAGGTCCAGCGGAGAGCACAGATACGCAGTATTTT. Its translation is CASSLGPAESTDTQYF.

This clonotype has only a few counts. The chain links TRBV5-1 to TRBJ1-2, with no clear D. The CDR3 has 13 amino acids. CDR1 and CDR2 (germline): SGHRS, YFSETQ. Trimming removed 0 bases from V and 9 bases from J, with 12 bases in between. The CDR3 bases are TGCGCCAGCAGCTTGGGTGGCAGTTCTAGCTACACCTTC. This translates into CASSLGGSSSYTF.

V usage is TRBV20-1 and J usage is TRBJ2-7; TRBD2 agrees at 8 bases. The trim removed 3 bases at V and 6 bases at J, leaving 16 bases unmatched. The CDR3 runs 16 residues. Germline values: CDR1 DFQATT, CDR2 SNEGSKA (reference sequence). CDR3 in amino acids: CSASLAGSDRAGEQYF. The CDR3 coding sequence is TGCAGTGCTAGCTTAGCGGGAAGTGATCGGGCAGGCGAGCAGTACTTC.